One sample yielded the 2 T cell receptor beta chains listed below, sequenced in a study of shared clonotypes between healthy human individuals. Clones were sequenced by immunoSEQ multiplex PCR, and TCRdb holds only the in-frame ones, with some missing. The sample includes about 1 million clones, more than 60% of them seen just once. The sequencing sample was made of memory CD4+ T cells sorted from blood. Subset given: CD45RA-negative fraction. Receptors were obtained from a young man in good health.

This clone was found a few times. J is TRBJ1-1 and V is TRBV5-4; TRBD1 matches at 9 bases. CDR1 and CDR2 from the germline V gene are SGHNT and YYREEE (reference sequence). This CDR3 has 14 amino acids. With V trimmed by 5 bases and J by 1 base, 3 bases remained unmatched. The CDR3 nucleotides are TGTGCCAGCAGGATGGGACAGGGGAACACTGAAGCTTTCTTT. Protein: CASRMGQGNTEAFF.

The rearrangement joins TRBV27 to TRBJ1-2; D unclear. The CDR3 length is 14 residues. Per the germline V gene, CDR1 is MNHEY and CDR2 is SMNVEV (reference sequence). V shed 7 bases and J shed 8 bases, with 20 bases lying between them. CDR3 bases: TGTGCCAGCAAAGATGCACTGCAACCCTCGGGCTACACCTTC. Translating gives CASKDALQPSGYTF.